The 2 T cell receptor beta chains below were found in one sample sequenced in a study of cytomegalovirus exposure and HLA in healthy donors. The PCR employed 60 Vbeta primers together with 13 Jbeta primers. Clones were sequenced by immunoSEQ multiplex PCR, and TCRdb holds only the in-frame ones, with some missing. The sample lists 130,000 or so clones, 60% to 85% occurring once. Source material: PBMCs. These TCRs come from a man aged 30-40 years in good health and CMV-seronegative.

Notes on this clone: This specimen includes other DNA sequences encoding the same CDR3. The chain couples TRBV5-8 to TRBJ2-7; 8 nucleotides align to TRBD1. The germline CDR1 and CDR2 sequences are SGHTS and YDEGEE. V lost 4 bases and J lost 4; bases outside the gene matches: 10. The CDR3 has 15 amino acids. The DNA of the CDR3 is TGTGCCAGCAGCGTGTCCGGGACAGGAGCGTACGAGCAGTACTTC. Translation: CASSVSGTGAYEQYF.

This clone was seen only once. The rearrangement links TRBV28 to TRBJ1-1; D unclear. V gave up 3 bases and J gave up 6 bases, with 20 bases separating them. The CDR3 is made up of 16 amino acids. Germline lookup yields CDR1 MDHEN and CDR2 SYDVKM. The CDR3 sequence: CASSFSIGLQDPEAFF. The CDR3 nucleotides are TGTGCCAGCAGTTTCTCTATCGGACTCCAGGACCCTGAAGCTTTCTTT.